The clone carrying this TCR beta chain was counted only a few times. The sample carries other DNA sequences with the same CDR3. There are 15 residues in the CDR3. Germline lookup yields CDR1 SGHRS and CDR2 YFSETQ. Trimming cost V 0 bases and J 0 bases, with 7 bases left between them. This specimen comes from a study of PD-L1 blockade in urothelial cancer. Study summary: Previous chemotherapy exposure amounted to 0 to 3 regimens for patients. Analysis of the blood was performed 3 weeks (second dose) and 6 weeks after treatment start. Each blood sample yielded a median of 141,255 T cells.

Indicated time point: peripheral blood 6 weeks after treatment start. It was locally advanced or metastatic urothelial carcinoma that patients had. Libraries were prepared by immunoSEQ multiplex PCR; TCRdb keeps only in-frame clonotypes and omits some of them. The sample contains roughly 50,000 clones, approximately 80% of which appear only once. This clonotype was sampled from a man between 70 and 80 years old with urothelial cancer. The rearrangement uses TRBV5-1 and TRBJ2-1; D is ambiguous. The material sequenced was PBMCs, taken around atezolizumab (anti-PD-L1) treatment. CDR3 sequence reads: CASSLGSGSYNEQFF. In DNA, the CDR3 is TGCGCCAGCAGCTTGGGGTCCGGCTCCTACAATGAGCAGTTCTTC.